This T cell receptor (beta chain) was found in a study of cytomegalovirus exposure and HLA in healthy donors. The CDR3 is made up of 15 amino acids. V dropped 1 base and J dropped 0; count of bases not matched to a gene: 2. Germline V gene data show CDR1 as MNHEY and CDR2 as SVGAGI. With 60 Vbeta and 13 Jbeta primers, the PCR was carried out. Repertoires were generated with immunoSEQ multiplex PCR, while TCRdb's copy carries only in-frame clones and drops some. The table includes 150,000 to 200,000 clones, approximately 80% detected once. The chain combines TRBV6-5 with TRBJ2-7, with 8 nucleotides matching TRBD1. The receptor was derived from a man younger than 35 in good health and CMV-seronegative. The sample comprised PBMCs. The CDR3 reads CASSYYQGASYEQYF. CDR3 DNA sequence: TGTGCCAGCAGTTACTATCAGGGGGCCTCCTACGAGCAGTACTTC.